This entry concerns a single T cell receptor (beta chain). Its antigen is unidentified. These data come from a study of T cell responses to AZD1222 COVID-19 vaccine. Notes on the study in general: Just six AZD1222 recipients were seropositive at baseline. Clonal diversity was possibly underestimated; the donors were predominantly white British and more often female. Spike-specific TCR breadth and depth rose after two AZD1222 doses.

CDR1 is SGHRS, CDR2 YFSETQ, per germline. The CDR3 has 13 amino acids. Trimming took 4 bases from V and 4 from J, leaving 10 bases between them. The assay was immunoSEQ multiplex PCR, and TCRdb's table has in-frame clones only and misses some. The sample holds about 69,000 clones; around 78% are singletons and the top ten take about 23%. Whether given at about 4 or about 12 weeks, second doses were pooled. This sequence was found in an adult who received the AZD1222 COVID-19 vaccine. This specimen was peripheral blood, taken 28 days after the second AZD1222 dose. This chain uses TRBV5-1 with TRBJ2-3, with D maybe TRBD2 (6 bases). The CDR3 coding sequence is TGCGCCAGCAGCCTGGGGGAGGCAGATACGCAGTATTTT. It yields the protein CASSLGEADTQYF.